This T cell receptor beta chain stems from a study of blood T cell repertoires in COVID-19. At the level of the study: Italy, Spain and the United States were the sources of the convalescent and acute COVID-19 samples. The cDNA or gDNA used as material had been derived from T cells, B-cell-depleted T cells, or PBMCs.

Data came from immunoSEQ multiplex PCR; TCRdb stores just in-frame clones and leaves some out. Among 180,000 or so clones listed, roughly 90% were seen once. V lost 1 base and J 0 bases, leaving 9 bases between the germline ends. The CDR3 sequence is 16 residues long. In germline, CDR1 is LGHNA, CDR2 YNFKEQ. The J gene is TRBJ1-4, the V gene TRBV4-2; D unresolved. The source of this sequence is a young man with active or convalescent COVID-19. Sequenced sample: peripheral blood. The CDR3 nucleotides are TGTGCCAGCAGCCAAGTACACACCTCAACTAATGAAAAACTGTTTTTT. Protein product: CASSQVHTSTNEKLFF.